The sequence of this T cell receptor (beta chain) was determined in a study of blood T cell repertoires in COVID-19. In the source study's methods: Counts of nucleated cells, estimated from reference gene primer amplification, were obtained. Generated by immunoSEQ multiplex PCR, the TCRdb table keeps only in-frame clones and is missing some. D and trimming were read from the DNA, whereas the V and J calls and clone size are those reported in that table. The sample yields some 58,000 clones, approximately 88% seen once. The germline V and J ends were trimmed by 2 bases and 7 bases, with 18 bases remaining between them. This CDR3 is built from 15 residues. Germline V CDR1 and CDR2: SGHTS, YDEGEE.

The chain links TRBV5-8 to TRBJ1-2; D is unclear. The clonotype originates from a human donor in a cohort sampled during active COVID-19. Material for sequencing was peripheral blood. As DNA, the CDR3 is TGTGCCAGCAGCTTTGCCCCCAGGCGGGGAGGTGGCTACACCTTC. Protein product: CASSFAPRRGGGYTF.